These 26 T cell receptor beta chains originate from one sample sequenced in a study of T cell responses to AZD1222 COVID-19 vaccine. Clones were read by immunoSEQ multiplex PCR, and TCRdb kept only the in-frame ones, dropping some. Of tens of thousands of clones in the sample, 80% are singletons; the top ten hold 45% to 50%. Sequenced material: peripheral blood, taken 28 days after the second AZD1222 dose. The receptors derive from an adult who received the AZD1222 COVID-19 vaccine.

The genes are TRBV6-5 and TRBJ1-4; D uncertain. The CDR3 extends over 12 amino acids. V shed 6 bases and J shed 7 bases, with 9 bases lying between them. CDR1 is MNHEY, CDR2 SVGAGI, per germline. CDR3 DNA sequence: TGTGCCAGCAGAGGGATCGCTGAAAAACTGTTTTTT. Encoded protein: CASRGIAEKLFF.

The rearrangement uses TRBV5-1 and TRBJ2-2; 9 nucleotides agree with TRBD2. Germline V CDR1 and CDR2: SGHRS, YFSETQ. CDR3 length: 15 residues. The junction had 0 bases not matched to a gene; V was cut back by 2 bases and J by 1 base. Here the CDR3 DNA reads TGCGCCAGCAGCTTACTAGCGGGGAACACCGGGGAGCTGTTTTTT. This encodes CASSLLAGNTGELFF.

This sequence joins TRBV19 and TRBJ1-5; D gene uncertain. The length of the CDR3 is 14 residues. V was clipped by 3 bases and J by 7 bases, with 13 bases between them. Germline values: CDR1 LNHDA, CDR2 SQIVND (reference sequence). The CDR3 sequence is CASSIEVGEQPQHF. For the CDR3, the DNA is TGTGCCAGTAGTATTGAGGTGGGCGAACAGCCCCAGCATTTT.

The chain carries TRBV6-5 and TRBJ2-3, with 9 bases fitting TRBD1. With V trimmed by 7 bases and J by 7 bases, 6 bases remained unmatched. Germline CDR1 is MNHEY and CDR2 is SVGAGI. There are 13 residues in the CDR3. For the CDR3, the DNA is TGTGCCAGCAAAGGGACAGGGACAAATACGCAGTATTTT. Its protein is CASKGTGTNTQYF.

This sequence joins TRBV5-6 and TRBJ2-1; 13 positions match TRBD2. Per the germline V gene, CDR1 is SGHDT and CDR2 is YYEEEE. V shed 4 bases, J shed 0 bases, and the junction held 10 bases outside the gene matches. This CDR3 comprises 19 residues. For the CDR3, the DNA is TGTGCCAGCAGCGTAACGGGACTAGCGGGGAGAATCTCCTACAATGAGCAGTTCTTC. Its translation: CASSVTGLAGRISYNEQFF.

The rearrangement joins TRBV19 to TRBJ2-7, with 10 bases aligning to TRBD1. The CDR3 loop spans 14 amino acids. Losses at the gene ends were 3 bases for V and 3 bases for J; bases not matched to a gene: 2. CDR1 and CDR2 (germline): LNHDA, SQIVND (reference sequence). CDR3 sequence reads: CASSMTGGYYEQYF. The CDR3, as DNA: TGTGCCAGTAGTATGACAGGGGGCTACTACGAGCAGTACTTC.

The chain combines TRBV19 with TRBJ2-2; 8 nucleotides agree with TRBD2. The V and J ends lost 3 bases and 2 bases, in that order; junction bases with no gene match: 11. The germline V gene has CDR1 LNHDA and CDR2 SQIVND (reference sequence). CDR3 length: 18 amino acids. The CDR3 bases are TGTGCCAGTAGTATGGGAATTAGCGGGGCTTTCAACACCGGGGAGCTGTTTTTT. Protein sequence: CASSMGISGAFNTGELFF.

The chain joins TRBV12-3 or TRBV12-4 to TRBJ2-7; 7 bases line up with TRBD1. The CDR3 consists of 13 residues. Trimming at V came to 5 bases and at J to 2 bases, leaving 3 bases not matched to a gene. The DNA for the CDR3 is TGTGCCAGCAGTCGACAGGGCGCCTACGAGCAGTACTTC. Translated: CASSRQGAYEQYF.

The chain joins TRBV18 to TRBJ2-7, with 8 bases matching TRBD2. The CDR3 sequence is 13 residues long. The germline V gene has CDR1 KGHSH and CDR2 LQKENI. Unmatched junction bases numbered 2, after V lost 2 bases and J lost 5 bases. CDR3: CASSPGAGDEQYF. CDR3 DNA sequence: TGTGCCAGCTCACCAGGAGCGGGAGACGAGCAGTACTTC.

The chain uses TRBV30 and TRBJ2-2; tentatively, D is TRBD1 or TRBD2 (5 bases each). Germline lookup yields CDR1 GTSNPN and CDR2 SVGIG (reference sequence). The CDR3 has 16 amino acids. The V gene lost 0 bases and the J gene lost 5 bases, with 16 bases spanning the gap. This chain's CDR3 is CAWSVGPGSGTGELFF. The CDR3 DNA is TGTGCCTGGAGTGTCGGTCCAGGGTCGGGGACCGGGGAGCTGTTTTTT. Full variable domain (rest looked up from reference TRBV30 and TRBJ2-2): SQTIHQWPATLVQPVGSPLSLECTVEGTSNPNLYWYRQAAGRGLQLLFYSVGIGQISSEVPQNLSASRPQDRQFILSSKKLLLSDSGFYLCAWSVGPGSGTGELFFGEGSRLTVL.

The gene calls are TRBV7-2 and TRBJ2-1; 15 bases are shared with TRBD2. In germline, CDR1 is SGHTA, CDR2 FQGNSA. This CDR3 has 17 residues. Unmatched junction bases numbered 0, after V lost 1 base and J lost 2 bases. CDR3 nucleotides: TGTGCCAGCAGCTTAGGGACTAGCGGGGGGGCCTACAATGAGCAGTTCTTC. Its protein product is CASSLGTSGGAYNEQFF.

This chain uses TRBV7-9 with TRBJ2-1; 9 nucleotides line up with TRBD1. In germline, CDR1 is SEHNR, CDR2 FQNEAQ (reference sequence). The CDR3 loop spans 18 amino acids. With 4 bases clipped from V and 1 base from J, the junction kept 11 bases outside the gene matches. CDR3 residues: CASSYPRDRDGSYNEQFF. Written as DNA, the CDR3 is TGTGCCAGCAGCTACCCCCGGGACAGGGATGGGTCCTACAATGAGCAGTTCTTC.

The V gene is TRBV4-3, the J gene TRBJ2-3; a weak D match, TRBD1 (6 bases). The ends were cut back, 0 bases at V and 4 bases at J, with 11 bases in the middle. The CDR3 runs to 15 residues. Looked up from germline, CDR1 is LGHNA and CDR2 is YSLEER. The CDR3 here is CASSQDRGGSDTQYF. In DNA form, the CDR3 reads TGCGCCAGCAGCCAAGATAGAGGGGGATCAGATACGCAGTATTTT.

The rearrangement joins TRBV18 to TRBJ2-7, with no clear D. V was clipped by 4 bases and J by 5 bases, with 12 bases between them. The CDR3 covers 13 residues. Germline lookup yields CDR1 KGHSH and CDR2 LQKENI. The CDR3 DNA sequence: TGTGCCAGCTCACGTAACCCCGTAGACGAGCAGTACTTC. Residues: CASSRNPVDEQYF.

This chain uses TRBV5-1 with TRBJ2-2, with 9 bases that match TRBD1. Germline V gene data show CDR1 as SGHRS and CDR2 as YFSETQ. This CDR3 is 15 amino acids long. V lost 5 bases and J lost 6; bases outside the gene matches: 8. The CDR3, as DNA: TGCGCCAGCAGGTCCCGGGACAGGGTTTCCGGGGAGCTGTTTTTT. It encodes CASRSRDRVSGELFF. Combining the CDR3 with reference TRBV5-1 and TRBJ2-2 gives the whole variable domain KAGVTQTPRYLIKTRGQQVTLSCSPISGHRSVSWYQQTPGQGLQFLFEYFSETQRNKGNFPGRFSGRQFSNSRSEMNVSTLELGDSALYLCASRSRDRVSGELFFGEGSRLTVL.

This chain uses TRBV27 with TRBJ2-3; D call uncertain. Germline values: CDR1 MNHEY, CDR2 SMNVEV (reference sequence). The V gene lost 9 bases and the J gene lost 5 bases, with 18 bases spanning the gap. CDR3 length equals 14 residues. The CDR3 DNA follows: TGTGCCAGTACTTTAAAAGGGCTCGGAGATACGCAGTATTTT. Its protein is CASTLKGLGDTQYF.

This clone appeared a few times. The chain couples TRBV7-6 to TRBJ2-2; D unresolved. Germline V gene data show CDR1 as SGHVS and CDR2 as FNYEAQ. The CDR3 loop spans 18 amino acids. The V end was cut by 1 base, the J end by 4 bases, with 19 bases between. CDR3 nucleotides: TGTGCCAGCAGCTTAGAACCTGTATCGCCCTCCAGCACCGGGGAGCTGTTTTTT. This sequence encodes CASSLEPVSPSSTGELFF. Together with reference TRBV7-6 and TRBJ2-2, the CDR3 gives the full variable domain: GAGVSQSPRYKVTKRGQDVALRCDPISGHVSLYWYRQALGQGPEFLTYFNYEAQQDKSGLPNDRFSAERPEGSISTLTIQRTEQRDSAMYRCASSLEPVSPSSTGELFFGEGSRLTVL.

The chain links TRBV2 to TRBJ2-7; TRBD2 aligns across 7 bases. Germline V gene sequence: CDR1 SNHLY, CDR2 FYNNEI. J lost 4 bases, V lost 0 bases, and 15 bases had no gene match. This CDR3 comprises 18 residues. As DNA, the CDR3 is TGTGCCAGCAGTGAAGCAGGTCCACGGGCTAGCGGTTGGTACGAGCAGTACTTC. This encodes CASSEAGPRASGWYEQYF. The full variable domain, rest sourced from reference TRBV2 and TRBJ2-7, is EPEVTQTPSHQVTQMGQEVILRCVPISNHLYFYWYRQILGQKVEFLVSFYNNEISEKSEIFDDQFSVERPDGSNFTLKIRSTKLEDSAMYFCASSEAGPRASGWYEQYFGPGTRLTVT.

This chain links TRBV7-2 with TRBJ2-5; 7 bases align to TRBD2. Germline-derived CDR1 and CDR2 are SGHTA and FQGNSA. The CDR3 covers 15 residues. Losses at the gene ends were 4 bases for V and 2 bases for J; bases not matched to a gene: 7. CDR3 amino acids: CASSWGGGAQETQYF. CDR3 in DNA: TGTGCCAGCAGCTGGGGGGGAGGGGCACAAGAGACCCAGTACTTC.

This chain joins TRBV27 and TRBJ2-1; TRBD1 is a possible D gene (5 bases). Germline V gene sequence: CDR1 MNHEY, CDR2 SMNVEV (reference sequence). Deletions cut 1 base from V and 8 bases from J, with 12 bases between. This CDR3 spans 14 amino acids. The CDR3 bases are TGTGCCAGCAGTTTATTGGCAGGGCAGGATGAGCAGTTCTTC. Amino acid sequence: CASSLLAGQDEQFF.

The genes are TRBV7-6 and TRBJ2-1; 8 bases fit TRBD1. CDR3 length: 18 amino acids. Germline V gene data show CDR1 as SGHVS and CDR2 as FNYEAQ. V shed 5 bases, J shed 0 bases, and the junction held 12 bases outside the gene matches. The CDR3 spells CASSQGPRGQSSYNEQFF. For the CDR3, the DNA is TGTGCCAGCAGCCAGGGACCCAGGGGGCAAAGCTCCTACAATGAGCAGTTCTTC.

The CDR3 DNA sequence: TGTGCCAGCAGCCCCCGGCGGGGAGGGAACTCCTACAATGAGCAGTTCTTC. Translating gives CASSPRRGGNSYNEQFF. The J gene is TRBJ2-1, the V gene TRBV21-1; the table assigns TRBD2, which was not confirmed against the DNA. TRBV21-1 is designated a pseudogene. The CDR3 has 17 amino acids.

This chain connects TRBV6-5 to TRBJ2-1, with no clear D. V dropped 0 bases and J dropped 3 bases, with 6 bases sitting between them. The germline CDR1 and CDR2 sequences are MNHEY and SVGAGI. The CDR3 is 14 residues long. The CDR3 region has the DNA TGTGCCAGCAGTTACTCGGCTGGCTACAATGAGCAGTTCTTC. Residues: CASSYSAGYNEQFF.

The chain couples TRBV28 to TRBJ1-1; D remains ambiguous. Deletions cut 7 bases from V and 5 bases from J, with 11 bases between. From germline, CDR1 is MDHEN and CDR2 SYDVKM. This CDR3 comprises 12 residues. The CDR3 coding sequence is TGTGCCAGCATGGGCCTGTCGACTGAAGCTTTCTTT. Translated, it gives CASMGLSTEAFF.

This clone came up a few times. The V and J genes are TRBV20-1 and TRBJ2-7, with 9 bases lining up with TRBD2. CDR3 size: 15 residues. Germline assignment: CDR1 DFQATT and CDR2 SNEGSKA (reference sequence). V was pared by 3 bases and J by 1 base, with 7 bases of the junction left unmatched. The CDR3 region is CSASGSGRISYEQYF. The CDR3 region has the DNA TGCAGTGCTAGTGGCAGCGGGAGGATTTCCTACGAGCAGTACTTC.

This clone has a single count. J is TRBJ1-5 and V is TRBV19; D unresolved. The CDR3 has 15 amino acids. Germline V gives CDR1 LNHDA, CDR2 SQIVND (reference sequence). V lost 6 bases and J 2 bases, leaving 14 bases between the germline ends. The CDR3 nucleotides are TGTGCCAGTAGCCAGGCGCACAGCCGCAATCAGCCCCAGCATTTT. Translation gives CASSQAHSRNQPQHF.